This entry lists 29 T cell receptor beta chains sequenced from one sample in a study of cytomegalovirus exposure and HLA in healthy donors (dated by TCRdb to the late 2010s). Library preparation was by the immunoSEQ multiplex PCR assay. For the multiplex PCR, a mixture combining 60 forward primers for TCR Vbeta segments and 13 reverse primers for TCR Jbeta segments was used. In its TCRdb copy, this immuneACCESS table keeps in-frame sequences only and misses some clones. Where compared with another copy, unresolved V genes explain less than half of these, and the others have no known cause. The sample has about 110,000 clones on record, about four fifths of them singletons. The ten largest account for about a fifth of the sample. The sequencing input was PBMCs. These receptors were collected from a man aged 30 to 45 in good health and CMV-seropositive.

The chain carries TRBV11-2 and TRBJ1-6, with a tentative D call TRBD1 (6 bases). This CDR3 region has 13 residues. V lost 3 bases, J lost 13 bases, and 13 bases lay in between. Germline lookup yields CDR1 SGHAT and CDR2 FQNNGV. CDR3 coding DNA: TGTGCCAGCAGCTTTGGGGGCGCTTCGCCCCTCCACTTT. Translating gives CASSFGGASPLHF.

The chain recombines TRBV28 with TRBJ2-3, with no clear D. The CDR3 has 13 amino acids. Trimming removed 7 bases from V and 1 base from J, with 9 bases in between. Per the germline V gene, CDR1 is MDHEN and CDR2 is SYDVKM. The CDR3 coding sequence is TGTGCCAGCATAGCCCCCGGCACAGATACGCAGTATTTT. This sequence encodes CASIAPGTDTQYF.

The chain is built from TRBV11-2 and TRBJ2-1; 7 bases agree with TRBD1. The CDR3 has 18 amino acids. J lost 6 bases, V lost 1 base, and 15 bases had no gene match. Germline V gene data show CDR1 as SGHAT and CDR2 as FQNNGV. The CDR3 coding sequence is TGTGCCAGCAGCTTAGGGTCGTTCGGGACAGTCTGGAGCAATGAGCAGTTCTTC. Amino acids: CASSLGSFGTVWSNEQFF.

CDR3 amino acids: CAISVRVSGANVLTF. In DNA, the CDR3 is TGTGCCATCAGTGTACGGGTTTCTGGGGCCAACGTCCTGACTTTC. V usage is TRBV10-3 and J usage is TRBJ2-6; D remains unclear. Trimming removed 4 bases from V and 1 base from J, with 8 bases in between. The germline gives CDR1 ENHRY, CDR2 SYGVKD. The CDR3 is made up of 15 amino acids.

V is TRBV28 and J is TRBJ2-4; 8 bases agree with TRBD2. Germline lookup yields CDR1 MDHEN and CDR2 SYDVKM. The V gene end was trimmed by 6 bases and the J gene end by 3 bases; junction bases not matched to a gene: 22. The CDR3 loop spans 20 amino acids. The chain's CDR3 is CASSLPPPGGRSPNKNIQYF. For the CDR3, the DNA is TGTGCCAGCAGCCTACCTCCTCCTGGCGGGAGGAGCCCAAACAAAAACATTCAGTACTTC. The full variable domain, completed using reference TRBV28 and TRBJ2-4, is DVKVTQSSRYLVKRTGEKVFLECVQDMDHENMFWYRQDPGLGLRLIYFSYDVKMKEKGDIPEGYSVSREKKERFSLILESASTNQTSMYLCASSLPPPGGRSPNKNIQYFGAGTRLSVL.

The V call is TRBV18, the J call TRBJ1-1; D is unresolved. The CDR3 has 14 amino acids. Deletions cut 0 bases from V and 1 base from J, with 6 bases between. The V gene's germline CDR1 is KGHSH and CDR2 LQKENI. CDR3 protein: CASSPPGRNTEAFF. The CDR3 DNA follows: TGTGCCAGCTCACCACCTGGGAGGAACACTGAAGCTTTCTTT.

This clone was observed a single time. V gene TRBV11-2 combines with J gene TRBJ2-1; 9 bases line up with TRBD2. Germline lookup yields CDR1 SGHAT and CDR2 FQNNGV. V was clipped by 5 bases and J by 6 bases; unmatched bases: 11. CDR3 length equals 16 residues. CDR3 coding DNA: TGTGCCAGCAGCCTCCCCGGGGTAGCGGGAGTCAATGAGCAGTTCTTC. Translating gives CASSLPGVAGVNEQFF.

This chain joins TRBV5-6 and TRBJ1-6; perhaps TRBD1 as D (5 bases). Germline CDR1 is SGHDT and CDR2 is YYEEEE. The CDR3 length is 14 residues. V dropped 5 bases and J dropped 9 bases, with 15 bases sitting between them. This chain's CDR3 is CASSHRTNVSPLHF. The DNA for the CDR3 is TGTGCCAGCAGTCATAGGACAAACGTTTCACCCCTCCACTTT.

Only one count was recorded for this clone. The rearrangement links TRBV6-5 to TRBJ2-5; no firm D call. Judging by the DNA end, TRBJ2-7 fits better; the J call may be wrong. CDR3 length: 13 residues. Per the germline V gene, CDR1 is MNHEY and CDR2 is SVGAGI. For the CDR3, the DNA is TGTGCCAGCAGTTATAACGGATACTACGAGCAGTACTTC. It encodes CASSYNGYYEQYF.

This chain joins TRBV9 and TRBJ2-7, with D possibly matching TRBD2 (5 bases). Germline assignment: CDR1 SGDLS and CDR2 YYNGEE. This CDR3 has 15 residues. Deletions cut 0 bases from V and 2 bases from J, with 12 bases between. The CDR3 region is CASSVGPTGAYEQYF. CDR3 DNA sequence: TGTGCCAGCAGCGTAGGTCCCACCGGGGCCTACGAGCAGTACTTC.

CDR3 region: CASSPNGGIGYGYTF. The CDR3 DNA reads TGTGCCAGCAGCCCCAACGGGGGTATCGGCTATGGCTACACCTTC. The rearrangement joins TRBV6-1 to TRBJ1-2; D perhaps matches TRBD1 (5 bases). Germline V gene data show CDR1 as MNHNS and CDR2 as SASEGT. The CDR3 sequence is 15 residues long. The V end was cut by 6 bases, the J end by 4 bases, with 18 bases between.

The chain recombines TRBV5-1 with TRBJ2-2; 9 positions match TRBD1. Germline V gene data show CDR1 as SGHRS and CDR2 as YFSETQ. The CDR3 totals 16 residues. Trimming at V came to 4 bases and at J to 1 base, leaving 5 bases not matched to a gene. The DNA for the CDR3 is TGCGCCAGCAGCGACCCGGGACAGGGGAACACCGGGGAGCTGTTTTTT. Translated, it gives CASSDPGQGNTGELFF. The full variable domain, rest sourced from reference TRBV5-1 and TRBJ2-2, is KAGVTQTPRYLIKTRGQQVTLSCSPISGHRSVSWYQQTPGQGLQFLFEYFSETQRNKGNFPGRFSGRQFSNSRSEMNVSTLELGDSALYLCASSDPGQGNTGELFFGEGSRLTVL.

V is TRBV6-1 and J is TRBJ1-4; 7 bases line up with TRBD1. From germline, CDR1 is MNHNS and CDR2 SASEGT. The CDR3 extends over 13 amino acids. V dropped 8 bases and J dropped 5; count of bases not matched to a gene: 5. This CDR3 reads CASSGQLNEKLFF. CDR3 nucleotide sequence: TGTGCCAGCTCGGGACAGTTAAATGAAAAACTGTTTTTT.

The V and J genes are TRBV5-6 and TRBJ1-2, with unresolved D. There are 14 residues in the CDR3. Trimming removed 0 bases at V and 8 bases at J, with 14 bases between. Germline values: CDR1 SGHDT, CDR2 YYEEEE. The CDR3 protein is CASSLERAFGGYTF. For the CDR3, the DNA is TGTGCCAGCAGCTTGGAGAGGGCATTCGGCGGCTACACCTTC.

The chain recombines TRBV6-5 with TRBJ2-3, with D hard to call. V gave up 0 bases and J gave up 6 bases, with 7 bases separating them. The CDR3 runs 13 residues. The germline V gene encodes CDR1 MNHEY and CDR2 SVGAGI. The CDR3 here is CASSYSGSDTQYF. In DNA form, the CDR3 reads TGTGCCAGCAGTTACTCGGGCAGCGATACGCAGTATTTT.

The rearrangement links TRBV7-3 to TRBJ2-3; 9 bases match TRBD2. This CDR3 region has 16 residues. The germline V gene encodes CDR1 SGHTA and CDR2 FQGTGA. The junction had 2 bases not matched to a gene; V was cut back by 0 bases and J by 1 base. The CDR3 DNA follows: TGTGCCAGCAGCTTAACGGCTAGCGGGGGCACAGATACGCAGTATTTT. Residues: CASSLTASGGTDTQYF.

This CDR3 reads CASSPGHTTGELFF. DNA of the CDR3: TGTGCCAGCTCACCGGGACACACCACCGGGGAGCTGTTTTTT. The rearrangement uses TRBV18 and TRBJ2-2; possible D gene TRBD1, 6 bases. This CDR3 has 14 residues. Germline V gene sequence: CDR1 KGHSH, CDR2 LQKENI. Trimming cost V 3 bases and J 4 bases, with 9 bases left between them.

This chain uses TRBV7-9 with TRBJ2-1; weak D call: TRBD2 (6 bases). This CDR3 comprises 14 residues. Trimming removed 3 bases from V and 6 bases from J, with 12 bases in between. Per the germline V gene, CDR1 is SEHNR and CDR2 is FQNEAQ (reference sequence). The CDR3 DNA is TGTGCCAGCAGCTTGGTAGGAGCGGGCAATGAGCAGTTCTTC. This encodes CASSLVGAGNEQFF. The full variable domain, rest sourced from reference TRBV7-9 and TRBJ2-1, is DTGVSQNPRHKITKRGQNVTFRCDPISEHNRLYWYRQTLGQGPEFLTYFQNEAQLEKSRLLSDRFSAERPKGSFSTLEIQRTEQGDSAMYLCASSLVGAGNEQFFGPGTRLTVL.

This chain links TRBV5-1 with TRBJ2-2; TRBD1 matches 9 bases. The V gene end was trimmed by 2 bases and the J gene end by 9 bases; junction bases not matched to a gene: 8. The CDR3 consists of 15 residues. Germline CDR1 reads SGHRS; CDR2 reads YFSETQ. The CDR3 region has the DNA TGCGCCAGCAGCTTCGAACCGACAGGGGGAAGGGAGCTGTTTTTT. This codes for CASSFEPTGGRELFF.

The gene calls are TRBV9 and TRBJ2-6, with 9 bases lining up with TRBD2. The length of the CDR3 is 19 residues. CDR1 and CDR2 from the germline V gene are SGDLS and YYNGEE. V lost 1 base, J lost 0 bases, and 8 bases stayed unmatched. The CDR3 region is CASSVWLQREVSGANVLTF. The DNA of the CDR3 is TGTGCCAGCAGCGTATGGCTCCAGCGGGAGGTCTCTGGGGCCAACGTCCTGACTTTC.

This clone was detected a few times. The chain uses TRBV13 and TRBJ2-1; D may be TRBD2 (6 bases). V lost 4 bases and J lost 9, with 22 bases in between. This CDR3 is 16 amino acids long. CDR1 is PRHDT, CDR2 FYEKMQ, per germline (reference sequence). The CDR3 loop reads CASSWGDRRGRGEQFF. In nucleotides, the CDR3 is TGTGCCAGCAGCTGGGGGGACCGGCGGGGTAGGGGTGAGCAGTTCTTC. Filled out from reference TRBV13 and TRBJ2-1, the complete variable domain reads AAGVIQSPRHLIKEKRETATLKCYPIPRHDTVYWYQQGPGQDPQFLISFYEKMQSDKGSIPDRFSAQQFSDYHSELNMSSLELGDSALYFCASSWGDRRGRGEQFFGPGTRLTVL.

V is TRBV29-1 and J is TRBJ1-4; TRBD1 aligns across 8 bases. V trimming: 7 bases; J trimming: 2 bases; junction bases outside the gene matches: 12. The CDR3 contains 16 residues. Germline lookup yields CDR1 SQVTM and CDR2 ANQGSEA. CDR3 sequence: CSALIQGALTNEKLFF. As DNA, the CDR3 is TGCAGCGCCCTAATCCAGGGGGCGCTTACTAATGAAAAACTGTTTTTT.

This clone was recorded a few times. The rearrangement uses TRBV29-1 and TRBJ1-5; D is uncertain. Germline V gene sequence: CDR1 SQVTM, CDR2 ANQGSEA. CDR3 size: 13 residues. The V and J ends lost 3 bases and 2 bases respectively, with 8 bases between them. As DNA, the CDR3 is TGCAGCGTTGAGGTGAGCGGCAATCAGCCCCAGCATTTT. This translates into CSVEVSGNQPQHF.

In this sample, this clone turned up once. The chain recombines TRBV7-8 with TRBJ2-5; TRBD2 might be the D (6 bases). The germline V gene has CDR1 SGHVS and CDR2 FQNEAQ. V shed 5 bases and J shed 5 bases, with 24 bases lying between them. This CDR3 region has 17 residues. This chain's CDR3 is CASSVRGWAGSSETQYF. As DNA, the CDR3 is TGTGCCAGCAGCGTGCGCGGTTGGGCGGGAAGTAGTGAGACCCAGTACTTC. The full variable domain, rest sourced from reference TRBV7-8 and TRBJ2-5, is GAGVSQSPRYKVAKRGQDVALRCDPISGHVSLFWYQQALGQGPEFLTYFQNEAQLDKSGLPSDRFFAERPEGSVSTLKIQRTQQEDSAVYLCASSVRGWAGSSETQYFGPGTRLLVL.

The chain carries TRBV11-2 and TRBJ2-2, with 8 bases matching TRBD2. V gave up 2 bases and J gave up 3 bases; unmatched junction bases: 2. This CDR3 region has 15 residues. In germline, CDR1 is SGHAT, CDR2 FQNNGV. The CDR3, as DNA: TGTGCCAGCAGCTTACAACTAGCGGACACCGGGGAGCTGTTTTTT. It translates to CASSLQLADTGELFF.

The chain recombines TRBV9 with TRBJ1-4; D possibly corresponds to TRBD1 (5 bases). V was clipped by 0 bases and J by 8 bases, with 14 bases between them. CDR1 SGDLS and CDR2 YYNGEE come from the germline V gene. The CDR3 sequence is 15 residues long. The CDR3 DNA follows: TGTGCCAGCAGCGTAGATTGGGGCTTAGGGGAAAAACTGTTTTTT. It encodes CASSVDWGLGEKLFF. The complete variable domain, with remaining parts taken from reference TRBV9 and TRBJ1-4, reads DSGVTQTPKHLITATGQRVTLRCSPRSGDLSVYWYQQSLDQGLQFLIQYYNGEERAKGNILERFSAQQFPDLHSELNLSSLELGDSALYFCASSVDWGLGEKLFFGSGTQLSVL.

This clone was detected once. The rearrangement links TRBV6-5 to TRBJ1-1; D not resolved. With 2 bases removed from V and 4 bases from J, the gap between germline ends came to 11 bases. Germline lookup yields CDR1 MNHEY and CDR2 SVGAGI. CDR3 length equals 14 residues. CDR3 sequence reads: CASSYGREVTEAFF. DNA of the CDR3: TGTGCCAGCAGTTACGGGAGGGAGGTCACTGAAGCTTTCTTT.

J is TRBJ1-2 and V is TRBV2; 11 bases agree with TRBD1. The CDR3 runs 12 residues. Losses at the gene ends were 7 bases for V and 7 bases for J; bases not matched to a gene: 2. CDR1 SNHLY and CDR2 FYNNEI come from the germline V gene. The CDR3 DNA reads as TGTGCCAGCACGGACAGGGGGCCTGGCTACACCTTC. This gives the protein CASTDRGPGYTF.

This clone has a single count. V and J are TRBV11-2 and TRBJ2-7, with unresolved D. The germline gives CDR1 SGHAT, CDR2 FQNNGV. V was pared by 0 bases and J by 3 bases, with 9 bases between. The length of the CDR3 is 14 residues. The CDR3: CASSLEGSYYEQYF. The CDR3, as DNA: TGTGCCAGCAGCTTAGAGGGCAGCTACTACGAGCAGTACTTC. Full variable domain (missing parts from reference TRBV11-2 and TRBJ2-7): EAGVAQSPRYKIIEKRQSVAFWCNPISGHATLYWYQQILGQGPKLLIQFQNNGVVDDSQLPKDRFSAERLKGVDSTLKIQPAKLEDSAVYLCASSLEGSYYEQYFGPGTRLTVT.